The 14 T cell receptor beta chains presented below share a single source sample, sequenced in a study of T cell clones after liver transplantation. The repertoire was sequenced with immunoSEQ multiplex PCR; TCRdb's copy has only in-frame clones and lacks some. The data hold more than 100,000 clones, with around four fifths observed a single time. The starting material was CD4+ T cells from blood, obtained 47 months after liver transplant. These receptors originate from a human patient who received a liver transplant. The graft donor may have contributed some T cells.

The J gene is TRBJ2-4, the V gene TRBV5-1, with D possibly matching TRBD2 (7 bases). Trimming shortened V by 0 bases and J by 0 bases, and 16 bases separated the two germline ends. Germline values: CDR1 SGHRS, CDR2 YFSETQ. This CDR3 is 18 amino acids long. CDR3 coding DNA: TGCGCCAGCAGCTTGGCCGTCCGCGGGGGCGTAGCCAAAAACATTCAGTACTTC. This gives the protein CASSLAVRGGVAKNIQYF.

The J gene is TRBJ2-1, the V gene TRBV7-3; D gene ambiguous. The CDR3 spans 13 residues. CDR1 is SGHTA and CDR2 is FQGTGA in the germline V gene. Trimming pared 1 base from V and 4 bases from J, leaving 5 bases between. The CDR3 DNA reads as TGTGCCAGCAGCTTAAACCCATACAATGAGCAGTTCTTC. Translated, it gives CASSLNPYNEQFF.

This chain joins TRBV18 and TRBJ2-1; D may be TRBD1 (6 bases). Trimming cost V 0 bases and J 8 bases, with 8 bases left between them. Looked up from germline, CDR1 is KGHSH and CDR2 is LQKENI. The length of the CDR3 is 13 residues. CDR3 in DNA: TGTGCCAGCTCACCACCGTCAGGGGATGAGCAGTTCTTC. This translates into CASSPPSGDEQFF.

The chain has TRBV7-3 and TRBJ1-1; D call uncertain. Deletions cut 1 base from V and 1 base from J, with 10 bases between. Per the germline V gene, CDR1 is SGHTA and CDR2 is FQGTGA. The CDR3 sequence is 15 residues long. The chain's CDR3 is CASSLKGSRNTEAFF. The CDR3 DNA is TGTGCCAGCAGCTTAAAGGGCTCCCGGAACACTGAAGCTTTCTTT.

The rearrangement joins TRBV7-2 to TRBJ2-2; D perhaps matches TRBD2 (5 bases). The V end lost 5 bases, the J end lost 1 base, and 8 bases lay between the germline ends. Germline V gives CDR1 SGHTA, CDR2 FQGNSA. The CDR3 consists of 14 residues. Written as DNA, the CDR3 is TGTGCCAGCAGCCCTGGACTGAACACCGGGGAGCTGTTTTTT. Protein: CASSPGLNTGELFF.

The chain is built from TRBV2 and TRBJ2-7; no clear D. With 5 bases removed from V and 0 bases from J, the gap between germline ends came to 11 bases. CDR1 and CDR2 (germline): SNHLY, FYNNEI. The CDR3 consists of 14 residues. The CDR3 DNA sequence: TGTGCCAGCAGTCCGCTCGGAAGCTCCTACGAGCAGTACTTC. Translation gives CASSPLGSSYEQYF. Full variable domain (remainder filled in from reference TRBV2 and TRBJ2-7): EPEVTQTPSHQVTQMGQEVILRCVPISNHLYFYWYRQILGQKVEFLVSFYNNEISEKSEIFDDQFSVERPDGSNFTLKIRSTKLEDSAMYFCASSPLGSSYEQYFGPGTRLTVT.

The rearrangement uses TRBV28 and TRBJ2-7; TRBD2 is a possible D gene (5 bases). This CDR3 region has 13 residues. The V end lost 7 bases, the J end lost 3 bases, and 13 bases lay between the germline ends. Germline-derived CDR1 and CDR2 are MDHEN and SYDVKM. The CDR3: CASTLSGSYEQYF. In DNA form, the CDR3 reads TGTGCCAGCACTTTGTCGGGGAGCTACGAGCAGTACTTC.

The CDR3 here is CASSLAGGGNNEQFF. The CDR3 DNA follows: TGTGCCAGCAGCTTAGCGGGCGGAGGGAACAATGAGCAGTTCTTC. The rearrangement uses TRBV7-9 and TRBJ2-1, with D perhaps matching TRBD2 (6 bases). The CDR3 length is 15 residues. Germline-derived CDR1 and CDR2 are SEHNR and FQNEAQ (reference sequence). Trimming stripped 0 bases from V and 5 bases from J, with 11 bases between.

V and J are TRBV9 and TRBJ2-2, with 14 bases lining up with TRBD2. Germline V CDR1 and CDR2: SGDLS, YYNGEE. This CDR3 has 18 amino acids. The J segment lost 7 bases and the V segment lost 3 bases, leaving 11 bases of the junction unmatched. In DNA form, the CDR3 reads TGTGCCAGCAGCGGCCCATCTCCGGGACTAGCGGGGGACGGGGAGCTGTTTTTT. This sequence encodes CASSGPSPGLAGDGELFF.

The chain has TRBV2 and TRBJ1-5, with 7 bases identical to TRBD1. The V segment lost 4 bases and the J segment 4 bases; nucleotides outside the gene matches: 7. The CDR3 is 15 residues long. Looked up from germline, CDR1 is SNHLY and CDR2 is FYNNEI. The CDR3 coding sequence is TGTGCCAGCAGTGCACAGGGGTCAGGAAATCAGCCCCAGCATTTT. Translated, it gives CASSAQGSGNQPQHF. The whole variable domain, remainder taken from reference TRBV2 and TRBJ1-5, is EPEVTQTPSHQVTQMGQEVILRCVPISNHLYFYWYRQILGQKVEFLVSFYNNEISEKSEIFDDQFSVERPDGSNFTLKIRSTKLEDSAMYFCASSAQGSGNQPQHFGDGTRLSIL.

The chain links TRBV7-9 to TRBJ1-2; D perhaps matches TRBD1 (5 bases). Between the trimmed V and J ends, which lost 1 base and 0 bases, there was a span of 6 bases. CDR1 is SEHNR and CDR2 is FQNEAQ in the germline V gene (reference sequence). The CDR3 consists of 14 residues. The CDR3 sequence is CASSLGTPNYGYTF. CDR3 nucleotide sequence: TGTGCCAGCAGCTTAGGGACACCTAACTATGGCTACACCTTC.

J is TRBJ2-7 and V is TRBV11-2; D possibly corresponds to TRBD1 (6 bases). From germline, CDR1 is SGHAT and CDR2 FQNNGV. CDR3 size: 15 residues. The ends were cut back, 7 bases at V and 3 bases at J, with 19 bases in the middle. The DNA for the CDR3 is TGTGCCAGCACCCTATCGAGGGGGAGTATCTACGAGCAGTACTTC. It translates to CASTLSRGSIYEQYF.

The chain joins TRBV7-2 to TRBJ1-2; D is unresolved. CDR3 length equals 14 residues. Germline V gives CDR1 SGHTA, CDR2 FQGNSA. Trimming removed 1 base from V and 3 bases from J, with 9 bases in between. The CDR3 DNA follows: TGTGCCAGCAGCTTAGGGGGAAGGGACTATGGCTACACCTTC. It translates to CASSLGGRDYGYTF.

V gene TRBV4-1 combines with J gene TRBJ1-5; possible D gene TRBD1, 5 bases. This CDR3 is 13 amino acids long. Germline V lookup: CDR1 MGHRA, CDR2 YSYEKL. Trimming removed 0 bases from V and 5 bases from J, with 5 bases in between. CDR3 in amino acids: CASSQDRDQPQHF. The CDR3, as DNA: TGCGCCAGCAGCCAAGACAGGGATCAGCCCCAGCATTTT.